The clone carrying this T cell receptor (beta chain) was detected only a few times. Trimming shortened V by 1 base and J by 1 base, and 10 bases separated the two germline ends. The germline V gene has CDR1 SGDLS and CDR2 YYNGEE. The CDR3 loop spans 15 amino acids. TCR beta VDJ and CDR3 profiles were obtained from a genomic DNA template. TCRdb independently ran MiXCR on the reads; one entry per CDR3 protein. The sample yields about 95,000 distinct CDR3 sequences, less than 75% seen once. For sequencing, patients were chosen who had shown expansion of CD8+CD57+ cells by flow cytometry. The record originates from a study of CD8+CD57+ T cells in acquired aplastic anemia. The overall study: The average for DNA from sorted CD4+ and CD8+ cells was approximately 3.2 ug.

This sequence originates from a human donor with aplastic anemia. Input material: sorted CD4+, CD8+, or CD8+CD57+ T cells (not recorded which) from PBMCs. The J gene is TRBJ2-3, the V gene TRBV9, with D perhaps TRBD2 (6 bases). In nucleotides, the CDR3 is TGTGCCAGCAGCGTACGGGGGATCGGCACAGATACGCAGTATTTT. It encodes CASSVRGIGTDTQYF.